These 30 T cell receptor beta chains originate from one sample sequenced in a study of blood T cell repertoires in COVID-19. Generated by immunoSEQ multiplex PCR, the TCRdb table keeps only in-frame clones and is missing some. The sample includes 180,000 or so clones, about nine tenths of them seen just once. The sample consisted of PBMCs or T cells enriched from blood (not recorded which). All receptors come from a woman younger than 30 who had recovered from COVID-19.

The chain is built from TRBV4-1 and TRBJ2-1; 7 bases align to TRBD1. The trim removed 1 base at V and 2 bases at J, leaving 8 bases unmatched. The germline V gene has CDR1 MGHRA and CDR2 YSYEKL. This CDR3 is built from 17 residues. In DNA, the CDR3 is TGCGCCAGCAGCCAAGGGTTAACAGGGGTCCCCTACAATGAGCAGTTCTTC. Translation gives CASSQGLTGVPYNEQFF.

Worth noting for this clone: One junction end disagrees with the germline gene, perhaps due to a read error. The V call is TRBV7-7, the J call TRBJ2-1; 8 nucleotides match TRBD1. The CDR3 is 13 residues long. Germline V gene sequence: CDR1 SSHAT, CDR2 FNYEAQ (reference sequence). Written as DNA, the CDR3 is TGTGCTAGCAGCCACAGGGGGGCGGGTGAGCAGTTCTTC. Translation gives CASSHRGAGEQFF.

V and J are TRBV13 and TRBJ2-7; 7 bases match TRBD1. V shed 2 bases, J shed 2 bases, and the junction held 3 bases outside the gene matches. This CDR3 is built from 14 residues. In germline, CDR1 is PRHDT, CDR2 FYEKMQ (reference sequence). The CDR3 DNA reads as TGTGCCAGCAGCTTAAACAGGGGCGCCTACGAGCAGTACTTC. Translation gives CASSLNRGAYEQYF.

The chain is built from TRBV6-4 and TRBJ2-5, with D perhaps matching TRBD2 (6 bases). CDR1 MRHNA and CDR2 SNTAGT come from the germline V gene. The length of the CDR3 is 16 residues. V dropped 7 bases and J dropped 1 base, with 19 bases sitting between them. The CDR3 DNA is TGTGCCAGCACCCACGGGGGTCGAGGGGCCCAAGAGACCCAGTACTTC. Encoded protein: CASTHGGRGAQETQYF.

This clone was observed a few times. The gene calls are TRBV2 and TRBJ1-5; perhaps TRBD1 as D (5 bases). V gave up 1 base and J gave up 6 bases, with 10 bases separating them. The CDR3 covers 14 residues. Germline assignment: CDR1 SNHLY and CDR2 FYNNEI. The CDR3 DNA sequence: TGTGCCAGCAGTGAAGGGGGCGGGGGTCAGCCCCAGCATTTT. Its protein product is CASSEGGGGQPQHF. Drawing the rest from reference TRBV2 and TRBJ1-5, the complete variable domain is EPEVTQTPSHQVTQMGQEVILRCVPISNHLYFYWYRQILGQKVEFLVSFYNNEISEKSEIFDDQFSVERPDGSNFTLKIRSTKLEDSAMYFCASSEGGGGQPQHFGDGTRLSIL.

This clone was observed a single time. This chain links TRBV28 with TRBJ1-5, with TRBD1 as a possible D gene (5 bases). The CDR3 runs 14 residues. Trimming left V 4 bases short and J 9 bases short, with 16 bases between. Germline values: CDR1 MDHEN, CDR2 SYDVKM. The CDR3, as DNA: TGTGCCAGCAGTTCTCACGGGGCGGGGATGCCCCAGCATTTT. Protein sequence: CASSSHGAGMPQHF.

The gene calls are TRBV9 and TRBJ2-7; TRBD1 matches at 12 bases. The CDR3 has 15 residues. Unmatched junction bases numbered 3, after V lost 3 bases and J lost 2 bases. Germline CDR1 is SGDLS and CDR2 is YYNGEE. The CDR3 DNA sequence: TGTGCCAGCAGCGCTTGGGACAGGGGGCCCTACGAGCAGTACTTC. Protein product: CASSAWDRGPYEQYF.

V is TRBV15 and J is TRBJ2-5, with 9 bases that match TRBD2. The CDR3 is 15 residues long. The germline CDR1 and CDR2 sequences are LNHNV and YYDKDF (reference sequence). V lost 1 base and J lost 5; bases outside the gene matches: 5. The DNA of the CDR3 is TGTGCCACCAGCAGAGGGGGTAGCGGGAGCGAGACCCAGTACTTC. Protein product: CATSRGGSGSETQYF.

The chain recombines TRBV5-1 with TRBJ2-2; TRBD2 matches 7 bases. Germline V lookup: CDR1 SGHRS, CDR2 YFSETQ. Trimming took 0 bases from V and 0 from J; bases not matched to a gene: 8. The CDR3 extends over 18 amino acids. The CDR3: CASSLAGGAGANTGELFF. CDR3 DNA: TGCGCCAGCAGCTTGGCCGGCGGGGCGGGAGCGAACACCGGGGAGCTGTTTTTT.

CDR3 sequence: CASSPRGRGNTEAFF. The CDR3 nucleotides are TGTGCCAGCAGTCCGCGGGGGCGCGGGAACACTGAAGCTTTCTTT. The chain employs TRBV28 and TRBJ1-1, with D perhaps matching TRBD1 (6 bases). Trimming pared 5 bases from V and 1 base from J, leaving 14 bases between. This CDR3 has 15 residues. CDR1 is MDHEN and CDR2 is SYDVKM in the germline V gene.

This clone was counted a few times. The CDR3 DNA is TGTGCCAGCAGGACAGGTATTGGCAATCAGCCCCAGCATTTT. As protein: CASRTGIGNQPQHF. The chain recombines TRBV27 with TRBJ1-5; TRBD1 might be the D (6 bases). The CDR3 loop spans 14 amino acids. Trimming stripped 6 bases from V and 2 bases from J, with 11 bases between. Germline V gene sequence: CDR1 MNHEY, CDR2 SMNVEV (reference sequence).

The chain recombines TRBV9 with TRBJ2-3, with a weak D call TRBD1 (6 bases). The CDR3 sequence is 16 residues long. Trimming shortened V by 6 bases and J by 3 bases, and 20 bases separated the two germline ends. In germline, CDR1 is SGDLS, CDR2 YYNGEE. CDR3 sequence reads: CASTHGERGSTDTQYF. CDR3 DNA: TGTGCCAGCACCCACGGTGAGAGGGGGAGTACAGATACGCAGTATTTT.

The V and J genes are TRBV27 and TRBJ2-5; D perhaps matches TRBD1 (7 bases). The CDR3 spans 14 residues. Trimming pared 4 bases from V and 8 bases from J, leaving 17 bases between. The germline V gene encodes CDR1 MNHEY and CDR2 SMNVEV (reference sequence). DNA for the CDR3: TGTGCCAGCAGTTCGGACAGGAGGGGAGGAACCCAGTACTTC. Translated, it gives CASSSDRRGGTQYF.

This clone was seen a single time. Other nucleotide sequences from this sample produce the same CDR3. The rearrangement links TRBV28 to TRBJ1-5; TRBD1 is a possible D gene (6 bases). This CDR3 has 13 amino acids. Trimming left V 2 bases short and J 4 bases short, with 6 bases between. CDR1 is MDHEN and CDR2 is SYDVKM in the germline V gene. The CDR3 coding sequence is TGTGCCAGCAGTTTACAGGGGAATCAGCCCCAGCATTTT. This translates into CASSLQGNQPQHF.

This sequence joins TRBV6-5 and TRBJ1-2, with TRBD1 identical over 9 bases. Germline CDR1 is MNHEY and CDR2 is SVGAGI. Trimming at V came to 7 bases and at J to 7 bases, leaving 7 bases not matched to a gene. The CDR3 has 13 residues. CDR3 in DNA: TGTGCCAGCAAGGCACAGGGGGCAACTGGCTACACCTTC. Translation gives CASKAQGATGYTF.

The table lists this clone with a count of one. The chain couples TRBV5-6 to TRBJ2-3; D is perhaps TRBD2 (5 bases). V was clipped by 1 base and J by 2 bases, with 17 bases between them. The CDR3 runs 17 residues. Germline CDR1 is SGHDT and CDR2 is YYEEEE. The CDR3 nucleotides are TGTGCCAGCAGCTTGATTAGCGTCAGACTCCCCACAGATACGCAGTATTTT. This gives the protein CASSLISVRLPTDTQYF.

CDR3 region: CAWSRPGQGPYEQYF. CDR3 DNA: TGTGCCTGGAGTAGGCCGGGACAGGGGCCCTACGAGCAGTACTTC. The chain recombines TRBV30 with TRBJ2-7; TRBD1 matches at 10 bases. The J segment lost 2 bases and the V segment lost 2 bases, leaving 6 bases of the junction unmatched. Germline CDR1 GTSNPN, CDR2 SVGIG (reference sequence). The CDR3 has 15 amino acids.

The genes are TRBV9 and TRBJ2-1; D is ambiguous. V was trimmed by 2 bases and J by 5 bases, leaving 17 bases between them. The germline gives CDR1 SGDLS, CDR2 YYNGEE. This CDR3 has 16 amino acids. CDR3 DNA: TGTGCCAGCAGCGTCGGGTGGGTAGTCGGTCACAATGAGCAGTTCTTC. Translated: CASSVGWVVGHNEQFF.

The chain is built from TRBV6-5 and TRBJ1-5, with 7 bases that match TRBD1. The CDR3 length is 14 residues. Germline assignment: CDR1 MNHEY and CDR2 SVGAGI. V lost 8 bases to trimming and J lost 6 bases; unmatched junction nucleotides: 10. The CDR3 bases are TGTGCCAGCGGCCGACAGGGCGCTTCTCAGCCCCAGCATTTT. This translates into CASGRQGASQPQHF.

V usage is TRBV30 and J usage is TRBJ1-2; no definite D call. This CDR3 is 9 amino acids long. The V end lost 2 bases, the J end lost 8 bases, and 3 bases lay between the germline ends. In germline, CDR1 is GTSNPN, CDR2 SVGIG (reference sequence). The CDR3 loop reads CAWSPGYTF. In DNA form, the CDR3 reads TGTGCCTGGAGTCCGGGCTACACCTTC.

This chain links TRBV28 with TRBJ2-7; TRBD2 matches 11 bases. J gave up 5 bases and V 9 bases, and 18 bases lay outside the gene matches. The CDR3 is 17 residues long. The V gene's germline CDR1 is MDHEN and CDR2 SYDVKM. The CDR3 DNA reads TGTGCCAGTTATTCCGGGACAGCGCTAGCGGGAGGCGACGAGCAGTACTTC. Translation gives CASYSGTALAGGDEQYF.

The V and J genes are TRBV24-1 and TRBJ1-5; D is possibly TRBD1 (6 bases). Trimming took off 9 bases at V and 6 bases at J, with 17 bases between the two ends. The CDR3 runs 14 residues. The V gene's germline CDR1 is KGHDR and CDR2 SFDVKD. The CDR3 nucleotides are TGTGCCACCGCAGGGGCTGACGACAGTCAGCCCCAGCATTTT. Its translation is CATAGADDSQPQHF.

The V call is TRBV6-6, the J call TRBJ1-2; the D is unclear. V lost 7 bases to trimming and J lost 3 bases, with 6 bases between them. In germline, CDR1 is MNHNY, CDR2 SVGAGI (reference sequence). This CDR3 spans 11 amino acids. CDR3 amino acids: CASNTDYGYTF. Written as DNA, the CDR3 is TGTGCCAGCAACACCGACTATGGCTACACCTTC.

The DNA of the CDR3 is TGTGCCAGCATCTCCACGTTGGGGGCCGGCTACAATGAGCAGTTCTTC. It is translated as CASISTLGAGYNEQFF. The rearrangement uses TRBV2 and TRBJ2-1; TRBD1 is a possible D gene (6 bases). Germline-derived CDR1 and CDR2 are SNHLY and FYNNEI. Trimming stripped 7 bases from V and 3 bases from J, with 19 bases between. The CDR3 extends over 16 amino acids.

The chain links TRBV7-3 to TRBJ2-1; 8 bases align to TRBD2. Per germline, CDR1 SGHTA and CDR2 FQGTGA. The CDR3 consists of 17 residues. The V segment lost 2 bases and the J segment 7 bases; nucleotides outside the gene matches: 13. The CDR3 nucleotides read TGTGCCAGCAGCTTAGGGCCCCTGGCGGGAGGTTTGAATGAGCAGTTCTTC. This encodes CASSLGPLAGGLNEQFF.

Comments on this clone: Within the sample, other DNA sequences also encode this same CDR3. The chain combines TRBV27 with TRBJ2-1; D unresolved. V lost 2 bases and J lost 0, with 11 bases in between. This CDR3 contains 16 residues. The germline V gene encodes CDR1 MNHEY and CDR2 SMNVEV (reference sequence). This chain's CDR3 is CASSLLGFSSYNEQFF. In nucleotides, the CDR3 is TGTGCCAGCAGTTTACTGGGCTTTAGCTCCTACAATGAGCAGTTCTTC.

The chain employs TRBV4-2 and TRBJ2-7; no definite D call. The V end lost 1 base, the J end lost 3 bases, and 7 bases lay between the germline ends. CDR1 and CDR2 (germline): LGHNA, YNFKEQ. This CDR3 has 13 residues. The CDR3 nucleotides are TGTGCCAGCAGCCAAGGCGGAATCTACGAGCAGTACTTC. Encoded protein: CASSQGGIYEQYF.

The table lists this clone with a count of one. The chain links TRBV24-1 to TRBJ2-5; weak D call: TRBD1 (5 bases). Between the trimmed V and J ends, which lost 9 bases and 1 base, there was a span of 8 bases. Looked up from germline, CDR1 is KGHDR and CDR2 is SFDVKD. The CDR3 totals 12 residues. The CDR3 DNA is TGTGCCACCTCCGACAGCCAAGAGACCCAGTACTTC. Its protein is CATSDSQETQYF.

A few counts support this clone. The V gene is TRBV5-1, the J gene TRBJ2-7; 10 bases map to TRBD1. This CDR3 comprises 15 residues. The germline V gene has CDR1 SGHRS and CDR2 YFSETQ. V lost 4 bases to trimming and J lost 2 bases; unmatched junction nucleotides: 6. The CDR3 sequence: CASSPAGTGAYEQYF. The CDR3 DNA reads as TGCGCCAGCAGCCCAGCCGGGACAGGGGCCTACGAGCAGTACTTC.

The chain is built from TRBV4-1 and TRBJ1-2, with a tentative D call TRBD1 (5 bases). The germline V gene has CDR1 MGHRA and CDR2 YSYEKL. The V gene lost 3 bases and the J gene lost 2 bases, with 13 bases spanning the gap. The CDR3 extends over 15 amino acids. The CDR3 bases are TGCGCCAGCAGCCACCCCCGGGGGGGAAACTATGGCTACACCTTC. It specifies CASSHPRGGNYGYTF.